Each of the 10 T cell receptor beta chains below was sequenced from the same sample in a study of blood T cells in healthy people across ages. Primed by a sample-barcoded 5' primer and a J-beta primer mix, a second PCR proceeded for about 6 to 12 cycles. TCRdb called the 5' RACE reads again in MiXCR, with one record for every CDR3 protein. The sample shows about 380,000 distinct CDR3 sequences, roughly half of them seen only once. Sequencing was done on a sample of blood. These receptors were obtained from a man aged 60-69 years in good health.

This clonotype was seen repeatedly, ten times or more. The chain couples TRBV18 to TRBJ2-1, with 7 bases matching TRBD2. The CDR3 has 14 amino acids. Trimming cost V 3 bases and J 6 bases; bases outside gene matches: 5. From germline, CDR1 is KGHSH and CDR2 LQKENI. The CDR3 protein is CASSPGGGSNEQFF. In DNA form, the CDR3 reads TGTGCCAGCTCACCTGGCGGGGGTAGCAATGAGCAGTTCTTC.

The chain carries TRBV6-5 and TRBJ2-5, with D unresolved. The V gene lost 0 bases and the J gene lost 4 bases, with 6 bases spanning the gap. CDR1 MNHEY and CDR2 SVGAGI come from the germline V gene. There are 13 residues in the CDR3. The CDR3 DNA reads as TGTGCCAGCAGTTACTCTCACCGAGAGACCCAGTACTTC. It codes for CASSYSHRETQYF.

The chain is built from TRBV7-2 and TRBJ1-2; the match to TRBD1 covers 7 bases. The germline CDR1 and CDR2 sequences are SGHTA and FQGNSA. The CDR3 spans 13 residues. After removal of 5 bases from V and 8 bases from J, the junction contained 8 bases not matched to a gene. CDR3 DNA: TGTGCCAGCAGCCTTCTACAGGGGAGCGGCTACACCTTC. It is translated as CASSLLQGSGYTF.

This clonotype was counted only a few times. The chain joins TRBV7-2 to TRBJ2-4; the match to TRBD2 covers 8 bases. V dropped 8 bases and J dropped 13; count of bases not matched to a gene: 19. The length of the CDR3 is 15 residues. Germline V gives CDR1 SGHTA, CDR2 FQGNSA. CDR3 protein: CASRGGSGVHNEQYF. The CDR3 bases are TGTGCCAGCCGAGGAGGTAGCGGGGTCCACAATGAGCAGTACTTC.

The V gene is TRBV12-3 or TRBV12-4, the J gene TRBJ2-1; 12 bases are shared with TRBD2. V lost 8 bases to trimming and J lost 7 bases; unmatched junction nucleotides: 9. There are 15 residues in the CDR3. CDR3 in DNA: TGTGCCAGCTGCCCTGGGACTAGCGGGCTTAATGAGCAGTTCTTC. Translation: CASCPGTSGLNEQFF.

The rearrangement links TRBV12-5 to TRBJ2-5; D possibly matches TRBD1 or TRBD2 (6 bases each). This CDR3 region has 14 residues. The V and J ends lost 7 bases and 4 bases respectively, with 16 bases between them. Germline V gene sequence: CDR1 LGHNT, CDR2 FRNRAP. As DNA, the CDR3 is TGTGCTAGTGCCGCGTGGGGGGCTTCAGAGACCCAGTACTTC. As protein: CASAAWGASETQYF.

A note on this clonotype: A much larger clone is a single base away; this may be a read error. The chain carries TRBV29-1 and TRBJ2-3, with TRBD2 as a possible D gene (6 bases). The V gene's germline CDR1 is SQVTM and CDR2 ANQGSEA. This CDR3 contains 13 residues. V lost 4 bases to trimming and J lost 5 bases, with 13 bases between them. CDR3 in DNA: TGCAGCGTTGGTAGGAGGGCGAGAGATACGCAGTATTTT. Residues: CSVGRRARDTQYF.

This sequence joins TRBV2 and TRBJ2-7, with 7 bases lining up with TRBD1. Germline CDR1 reads SNHLY; CDR2 reads FYNNEI. The ends lost 7 bases at V and 1 base at J; junction bases unmatched: 10. The CDR3 length is 15 residues. The CDR3 sequence: CASKSQGVGSYEQYF. In DNA form, the CDR3 reads TGTGCCAGCAAAAGTCAGGGGGTAGGGTCCTACGAGCAGTACTTC.

The sample holds one count of this clonotype. The chain uses TRBV29-1 and TRBJ2-1, with D perhaps given as TRBD1 or TRBD2 (5 bases each). The V end lost 4 bases, the J end lost 6 bases, and 10 bases lay between the germline ends. CDR1 and CDR2 from the germline V gene are SQVTM and ANQGSEA. The CDR3 has 12 residues. The CDR3 nucleotides read TGCAGCGTTGTTACGGGGACCAATGAGCAGTTCTTC. Residues: CSVVTGTNEQFF.

This clonotype appeared a single time. Just one base apart from a much larger clone, this may be a read error. This chain uses TRBV4-3 with TRBJ1-2, with a tentative D call TRBD1 (5 bases). Germline CDR1 reads LGHNA; CDR2 reads YSLEER. Trimming stripped 4 bases from V and 7 bases from J, with 19 bases between. This CDR3 comprises 15 residues. Here the CDR3 reads CASSPEEGRVAGYTF. CDR3 bases: TGCGCCAGCAGCCCTGAAGAAGGCAGGGTAGCTGGCTACACCTTC.